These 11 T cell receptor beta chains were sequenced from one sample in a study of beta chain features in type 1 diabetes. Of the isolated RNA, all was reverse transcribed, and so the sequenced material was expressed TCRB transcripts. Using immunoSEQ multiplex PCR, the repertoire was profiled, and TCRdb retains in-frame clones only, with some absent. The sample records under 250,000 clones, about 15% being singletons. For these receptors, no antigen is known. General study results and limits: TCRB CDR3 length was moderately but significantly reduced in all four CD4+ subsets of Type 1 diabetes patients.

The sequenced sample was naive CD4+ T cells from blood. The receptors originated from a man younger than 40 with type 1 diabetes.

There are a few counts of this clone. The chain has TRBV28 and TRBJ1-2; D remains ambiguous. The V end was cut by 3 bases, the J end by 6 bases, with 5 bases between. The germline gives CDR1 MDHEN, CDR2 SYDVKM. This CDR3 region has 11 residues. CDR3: CASSLFDGYTF. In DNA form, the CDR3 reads TGTGCCAGCAGTTTGTTCGATGGCTACACCTTC.

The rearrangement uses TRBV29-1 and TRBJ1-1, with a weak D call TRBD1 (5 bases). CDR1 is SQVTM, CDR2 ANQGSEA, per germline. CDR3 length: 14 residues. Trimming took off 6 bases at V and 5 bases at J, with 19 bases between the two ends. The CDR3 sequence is CSVSSDRRGTEAFF. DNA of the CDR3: TGCAGCGTCTCTTCAGATCGGAGGGGTACTGAAGCTTTCTTT.

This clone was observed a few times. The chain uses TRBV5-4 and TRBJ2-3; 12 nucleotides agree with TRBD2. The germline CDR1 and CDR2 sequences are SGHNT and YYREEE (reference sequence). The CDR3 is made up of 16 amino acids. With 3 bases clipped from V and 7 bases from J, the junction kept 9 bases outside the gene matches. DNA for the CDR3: TGTGCCAGCAGCTCCTCGACTAGCGGGAGAGCCAATACGCAGTATTTT. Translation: CASSSSTSGRANTQYF.

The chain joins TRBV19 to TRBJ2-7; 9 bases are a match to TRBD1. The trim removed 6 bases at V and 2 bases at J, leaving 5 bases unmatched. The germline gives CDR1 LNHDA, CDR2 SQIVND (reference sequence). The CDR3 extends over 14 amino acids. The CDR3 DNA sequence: TGTGCCAGTAGCGACAGGGGGGAAACCTACGAGCAGTACTTC. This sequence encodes CASSDRGETYEQYF.

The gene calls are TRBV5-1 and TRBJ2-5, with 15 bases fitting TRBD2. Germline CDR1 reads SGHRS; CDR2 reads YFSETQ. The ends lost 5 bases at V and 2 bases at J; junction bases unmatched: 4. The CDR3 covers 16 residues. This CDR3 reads CASRPGLAGGQETQYF. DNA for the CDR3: TGCGCCAGCAGACCTGGACTAGCGGGAGGGCAAGAGACCCAGTACTTC.

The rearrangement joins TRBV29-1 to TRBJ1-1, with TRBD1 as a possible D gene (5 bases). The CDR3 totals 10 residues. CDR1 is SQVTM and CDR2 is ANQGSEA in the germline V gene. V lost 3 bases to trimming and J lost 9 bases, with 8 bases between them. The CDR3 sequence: CSVEGQQAFF. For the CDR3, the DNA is TGCAGCGTTGAGGGGCAGCAAGCTTTCTTT.

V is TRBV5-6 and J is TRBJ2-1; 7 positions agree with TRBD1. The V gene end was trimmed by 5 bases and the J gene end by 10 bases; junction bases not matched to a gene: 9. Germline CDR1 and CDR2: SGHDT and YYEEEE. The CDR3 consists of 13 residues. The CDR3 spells CASRVDRVHEQFF. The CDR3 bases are TGTGCCAGCAGAGTCGACAGGGTTCACGAGCAGTTCTTC.

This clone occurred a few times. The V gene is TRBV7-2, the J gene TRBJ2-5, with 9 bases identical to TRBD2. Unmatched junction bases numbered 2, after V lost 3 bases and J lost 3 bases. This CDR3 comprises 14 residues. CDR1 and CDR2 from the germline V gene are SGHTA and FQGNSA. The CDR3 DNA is TGTGCCAGCAGCTTTGTAGCGGGAGAAGAGACCCAGTACTTC. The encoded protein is CASSFVAGEETQYF.

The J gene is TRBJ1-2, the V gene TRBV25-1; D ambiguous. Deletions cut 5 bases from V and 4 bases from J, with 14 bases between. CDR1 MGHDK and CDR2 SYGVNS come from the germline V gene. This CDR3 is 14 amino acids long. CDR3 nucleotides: TGTGCCAGCAGTAACGGCGGCAGCACCTATGGCTACACCTTC. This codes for CASSNGGSTYGYTF.

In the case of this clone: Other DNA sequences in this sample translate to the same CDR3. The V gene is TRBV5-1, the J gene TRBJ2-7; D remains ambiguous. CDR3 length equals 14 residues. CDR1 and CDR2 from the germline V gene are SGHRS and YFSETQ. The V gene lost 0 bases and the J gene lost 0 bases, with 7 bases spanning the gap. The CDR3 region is CASSLGQSSYEQYF. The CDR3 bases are TGCGCCAGCAGCTTGGGACAATCCTCCTACGAGCAGTACTTC.

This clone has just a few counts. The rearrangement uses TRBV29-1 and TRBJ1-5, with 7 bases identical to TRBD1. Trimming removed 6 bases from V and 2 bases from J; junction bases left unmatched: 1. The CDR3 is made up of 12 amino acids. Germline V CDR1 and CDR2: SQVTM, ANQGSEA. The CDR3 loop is CSVQGGNQPQHF. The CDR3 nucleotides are TGCAGCGTCCAGGGGGGCAATCAGCCCCAGCATTTT.